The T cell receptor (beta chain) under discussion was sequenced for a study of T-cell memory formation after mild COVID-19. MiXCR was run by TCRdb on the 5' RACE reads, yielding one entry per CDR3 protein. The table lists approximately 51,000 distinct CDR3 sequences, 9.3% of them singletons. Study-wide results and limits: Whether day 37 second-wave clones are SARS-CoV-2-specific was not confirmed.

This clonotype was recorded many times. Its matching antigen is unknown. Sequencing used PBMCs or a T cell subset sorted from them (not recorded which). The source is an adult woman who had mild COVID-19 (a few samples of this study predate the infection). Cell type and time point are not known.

The CDR3 is CASSPADYGYTF. The DNA of the CDR3 is TGTGCCAGCAGCCCCGCGGACTATGGCTACACCTTC. The chain recombines TRBV11-2 with TRBJ1-2; D is ambiguous. The germline CDR1 and CDR2 sequences are SGHAT and FQNNGV. Deletions cut 5 bases from V and 3 bases from J, with 7 bases between. The CDR3 totals 12 residues.